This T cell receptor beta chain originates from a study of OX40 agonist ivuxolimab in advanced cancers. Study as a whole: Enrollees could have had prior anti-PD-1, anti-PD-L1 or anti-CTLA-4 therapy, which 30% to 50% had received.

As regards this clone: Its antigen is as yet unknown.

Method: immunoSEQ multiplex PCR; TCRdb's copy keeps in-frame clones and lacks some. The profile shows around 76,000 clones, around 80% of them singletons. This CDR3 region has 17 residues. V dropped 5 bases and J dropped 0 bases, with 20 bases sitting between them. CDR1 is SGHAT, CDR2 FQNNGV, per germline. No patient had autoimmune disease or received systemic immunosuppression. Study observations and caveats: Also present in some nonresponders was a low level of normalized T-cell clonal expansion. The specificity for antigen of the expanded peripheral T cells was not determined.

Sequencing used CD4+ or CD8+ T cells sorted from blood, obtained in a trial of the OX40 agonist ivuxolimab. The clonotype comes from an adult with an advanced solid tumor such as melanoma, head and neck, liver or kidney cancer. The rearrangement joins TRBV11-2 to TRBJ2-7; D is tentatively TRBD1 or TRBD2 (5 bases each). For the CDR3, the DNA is TGTGCCAGCAGCAAGCAACACACAGGACTTAGCTCCTACGAGCAGTACTTC. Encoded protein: CASSKQHTGLSSYEQYF.